The 27 T cell receptor beta chains listed next were all sequenced from one sample in a study of blood T cell repertoires in COVID-19. Sequenced by immunoSEQ multiplex PCR; TCRdb stores in-frame clones only, minus some. This table has about 82,000 clones, around 83% appearing once. The source material was peripheral blood. Receptors were obtained from an older woman with acute or convalescent COVID-19.

The chain links TRBV5-4 to TRBJ1-1; 7 bases agree with TRBD1. V lost 4 bases and J lost 1; bases outside the gene matches: 7. Germline V gives CDR1 SGHNT, CDR2 YYREEE (reference sequence). The CDR3 contains 15 residues. As DNA, the CDR3 is TGTGCCAGCAGCCAGGGGGGTCCAGGGAACACTGAAGCTTTCTTT. It codes for CASSQGGPGNTEAFF.

V and J are TRBV6-2 or TRBV6-3 and TRBJ1-2, with 7 bases aligning to TRBD1. This CDR3 is 14 amino acids long. V dropped 0 bases and J dropped 7; count of bases not matched to a gene: 5. The germline V gene encodes CDR1 MNHEY and CDR2 SVGEGT. The CDR3 bases are TGTGCCAGCAGTTACTCGACAGGGTACCTTGGCTACACCTTC. It codes for CASSYSTGYLGYTF.

The chain is built from TRBV29-1 and TRBJ2-7; TRBD2 matches at 9 bases. CDR1 and CDR2 (germline): SQVTM, ANQGSEA. The V and J ends lost 6 bases and 2 bases, in that order; junction bases with no gene match: 2. This CDR3 comprises 12 residues. The CDR3 DNA follows: TGCAGCGTGACTAGCGGTACCTACGAGCAGTACTTC. Translation: CSVTSGTYEQYF.

The V call is TRBV27, the J call TRBJ1-2, with D possibly matching TRBD1 (6 bases). The V end lost 7 bases, the J end lost 4 bases, and 19 bases lay between the germline ends. In germline, CDR1 is MNHEY, CDR2 SMNVEV (reference sequence). The CDR3 runs 15 residues. The CDR3 sequence: CASTSRGLGIYGYTF. DNA for the CDR3: TGTGCCAGCACGAGCAGGGGCCTGGGGATCTATGGCTACACCTTC.

The J gene is TRBJ1-5, the V gene TRBV6-5, with 10 bases aligning to TRBD1. Germline values: CDR1 MNHEY, CDR2 SVGAGI. Germline trimming cut 2 bases from V and 7 bases from J; bases unmatched to any gene: 5. There are 15 residues in the CDR3. CDR3 DNA sequence: TGTGCCAGCAGTTACCTTAGACAGGGGGCCCAGCCCCAGCATTTT. Encoded protein: CASSYLRQGAQPQHF.

CDR3: CASSQVETAGEKLFF. In DNA form, the CDR3 reads TGCGCCAGCAGCCAAGTCGAAACAGCGGGGGAAAAACTGTTTTTT. The chain is built from TRBV4-1 and TRBJ1-4; D unclear. The length of the CDR3 is 15 residues. Per the germline V gene, CDR1 is MGHRA and CDR2 is YSYEKL. V lost 1 base and J lost 8, with 14 bases in between.

This chain uses TRBV29-1 with TRBJ2-7; 8 nucleotides line up with TRBD1. Germline V gene sequence: CDR1 SQVTM, CDR2 ANQGSEA. J gave up 4 bases and V 4 bases, and 6 bases lay outside the gene matches. CDR3 length equals 13 residues. This chain's CDR3 is CSVGGQGAYEQYF. The CDR3 DNA reads as TGCAGCGTTGGAGGACAGGGCGCGTACGAGCAGTACTTC.

Written as DNA, the CDR3 is TGTGCCTGGAGCGGGGTGTCCCTTCCAAGGCAGTATTTT. Translated: CAWSGVSLPRQYF. The chain couples TRBV30 to TRBJ1-3; perhaps TRBD2 as D (5 bases). The DNA end favors TRBJ2-3, so the J call may be wrong. Germline values: CDR1 GTSNPN, CDR2 SVGIG (reference sequence). The CDR3 runs to 13 residues.

The chain uses TRBV29-1 and TRBJ2-5, with TRBD1 identical over 11 bases. This CDR3 spans 15 amino acids. Germline-derived CDR1 and CDR2 are SQVTM and ANQGSEA. V gave up 1 base and J gave up 2 bases; unmatched junction bases: 3. CDR3 sequence reads: CSVEADRGRQETQYF. As DNA, the CDR3 is TGCAGCGTTGAAGCGGACAGGGGGCGACAAGAGACCCAGTACTTC.

This chain joins TRBV6-6 and TRBJ2-7, with TRBD1 identical over 7 bases. CDR1 is MNHNY and CDR2 is SVGAGI in the germline V gene (reference sequence). Trimming removed 2 bases from V and 2 bases from J; junction bases left unmatched: 6. The CDR3 has 15 amino acids. In DNA, the CDR3 is TGTGCCAGCAGTTACGACAGGGCCTCAGCCTACGAGCAGTACTTC. This codes for CASSYDRASAYEQYF.

V is TRBV11-2 and J is TRBJ2-1; 10 bases align to TRBD2. J gave up 6 bases and V 2 bases, and 4 bases lay outside the gene matches. The CDR3 has 15 residues. In germline, CDR1 is SGHAT, CDR2 FQNNGV. CDR3: CASSLSLAGVNEQFF. The CDR3 region has the DNA TGTGCCAGCAGCTTATCCCTAGCGGGAGTCAATGAGCAGTTCTTC.

This rearrangement joins TRBV6-1 to TRBJ1-1; possibly TRBD1 for D (6 bases). Germline V gives CDR1 MNHNS, CDR2 SASEGT. V gave up 3 bases and J gave up 1 base, with 9 bases separating them. The CDR3 length is 14 residues. The CDR3 reads CASSDQQGNTEAFF. The CDR3 DNA sequence: TGTGCCAGCAGTGACCAACAGGGGAACACTGAAGCTTTCTTT.

This chain uses TRBV5-4 with TRBJ2-5; 11 bases match TRBD2. J lost 3 bases, V lost 2 bases, and 0 bases had no gene match. There are 14 residues in the CDR3. Germline assignment: CDR1 SGHNT and CDR2 YYREEE (reference sequence). The CDR3 DNA follows: TGTGCCAGCAGCTTTAGCGGGGGGGAAGAGACCCAGTACTTC. Translating it yields CASSFSGGEETQYF.

The chain couples TRBV7-2 to TRBJ1-2; 7 positions agree with TRBD1. Germline values: CDR1 SGHTA, CDR2 FQGNSA. The length of the CDR3 is 13 residues. Unmatched junction bases numbered 4, after V lost 4 bases and J lost 5 bases. The CDR3 bases are TGTGCCAGCAGCTACGGGACAGCGTATGGCTACACCTTC. It encodes CASSYGTAYGYTF. The variable domain in full, with the rest retrieved from reference TRBV7-2 and TRBJ1-2, is GAGVSQSPSNKVTEKGKDVELRCDPISGHTALYWYRQSLGQGLEFLIYFQGNSAPDKSGLPSDRFSAERTGGSVSTLTIQRTQQEDSAVYLCASSYGTAYGYTFGSGTRLTVV.

The chain carries TRBV11-3 and TRBJ2-6, with a weak D call TRBD2 (7 bases). Germline V lookup: CDR1 SGHNT, CDR2 YENEEA. This CDR3 region has 15 residues. The V end was cut by 4 bases, the J end by 3 bases, with 10 bases between. CDR3 sequence (DNA): TGTGCCAGCAGCTACGGGGGGCGTGGGGCCAACGTCCTGACTTTC. The encoded protein is CASSYGGRGANVLTF.

The V and J genes are TRBV5-8 and TRBJ1-1; tentatively, D is TRBD1 (5 bases). This CDR3 is 11 amino acids long. CDR1 and CDR2 from the germline V gene are SGHTS and YDEGEE. Deletions cut 4 bases from V and 12 bases from J, with 13 bases between. The CDR3: CASSRGAGPFF. The CDR3 bases are TGTGCCAGCAGCCGCGGGGCAGGGCCTTTCTTT.

The rearrangement joins TRBV11-3 to TRBJ2-1; D may be TRBD1 (6 bases). Germline V lookup: CDR1 SGHNT, CDR2 YENEEA. This CDR3 is built from 17 residues. V shed 0 bases and J shed 8 bases, with 20 bases lying between them. The chain's CDR3 is CASSLDLGGEGRYEQFF. As DNA, the CDR3 is TGTGCCAGCAGCTTAGATCTAGGGGGAGAGGGTCGGTATGAGCAGTTCTTC.

This chain uses TRBV5-6 with TRBJ2-4; tentatively, D is TRBD2 (5 bases). Trimming cost V 3 bases and J 6 bases, with 25 bases left between them. CDR1 SGHDT and CDR2 YYEEEE come from the germline V gene. CDR3 size: 18 residues. CDR3 nucleotide sequence: TGTGCCAGCAGCTCGGACTTTGGTGGAGAGAAGATTAGAAACATTCAGTACTTC. This sequence encodes CASSSDFGGEKIRNIQYF.

The CDR3 region is CASSKQGAMGTDTQYF. As DNA, the CDR3 is TGCGCCAGCAGCAAACAGGGGGCAATGGGCACAGATACGCAGTATTTT. This rearrangement joins TRBV5-1 to TRBJ2-3; 9 bases map to TRBD1. The CDR3 has 16 amino acids. The V and J ends lost 4 bases and 1 base, in that order; junction bases with no gene match: 7. From germline, CDR1 is SGHRS and CDR2 YFSETQ.

This rearrangement joins TRBV5-1 to TRBJ1-1, with D perhaps TRBD1 (6 bases). Germline V CDR1 and CDR2: SGHRS, YFSETQ. This CDR3 contains 18 residues. V shed 0 bases and J shed 2 bases, with 20 bases lying between them. The CDR3 reads CASSLDPRGPTSNTEAFF. DNA of the CDR3: TGCGCCAGCAGCTTGGACCCCAGGGGCCCGACCTCTAACACTGAAGCTTTCTTT. The variable domain in full, completed from reference TRBV5-1 and TRBJ1-1, reads KAGVTQTPRYLIKTRGQQVTLSCSPISGHRSVSWYQQTPGQGLQFLFEYFSETQRNKGNFPGRFSGRQFSNSRSEMNVSTLELGDSALYLCASSLDPRGPTSNTEAFFGQGTRLTVV.

This clone was recorded only once. The J gene is TRBJ2-5, the V gene TRBV28; TRBD1 matches 10 bases. Trimming took 3 bases from V and 6 from J; bases not matched to a gene: 4. The germline V gene encodes CDR1 MDHEN and CDR2 SYDVKM. The CDR3 covers 14 residues. The CDR3 loop is CASSFGTGVKTQYF. CDR3 DNA: TGTGCCAGCAGTTTTGGGACAGGGGTTAAGACCCAGTACTTC.

The rearrangement uses TRBV10-2 and TRBJ2-7, with D possibly matching TRBD2 (5 bases). Trimming pared 5 bases from V and 5 bases from J, leaving 16 bases between. Germline V CDR1 and CDR2: WSHSY, SAAADI. The CDR3 spans 14 residues. In DNA, the CDR3 is TGCGCCAGCAGTTCCAGCGCCCCCGGGGACGAGCAGTACTTC. This gives the protein CASSSSAPGDEQYF.

The genes are TRBV28 and TRBJ1-1, with 8 bases lining up with TRBD1. V shed 3 bases and J 0 bases; nucleotides not matched to a gene: 6. Germline V gene data show CDR1 as MDHEN and CDR2 as SYDVKM. The CDR3 covers 16 residues. This CDR3 is CASSFSRGRLNTEAFF. CDR3 coding DNA: TGTGCCAGCAGTTTCAGCAGGGGGCGGTTGAACACTGAAGCTTTCTTT.

The chain is built from TRBV4-1 and TRBJ2-2, with 10 bases identical to TRBD2. After removal of 4 bases from V and 8 bases from J, the junction contained 19 bases not matched to a gene. The CDR3 is 19 amino acids. CDR1 is MGHRA and CDR2 is YSYEKL in the germline V gene. The CDR3 sequence: CASSPPGLATEGLTGELFF. CDR3 sequence (DNA): TGCGCCAGCAGCCCACCGGGACTAGCGACCGAAGGCCTGACTGGGGAGCTGTTTTTT.

The rearrangement uses TRBV9 and TRBJ2-5; 7 bases align to TRBD1. The CDR3 spans 16 residues. Germline V CDR1 and CDR2: SGDLS, YYNGEE. J lost 1 base, V lost 2 bases, and 8 bases had no gene match. CDR3 nucleotide sequence: TGTGCCAGCAGCGTCTCCGGGACAGCAGGCCAAGAGACCCAGTACTTC. This codes for CASSVSGTAGQETQYF. The full variable domain, its missing parts supplied by reference TRBV9 and TRBJ2-5, is DSGVTQTPKHLITATGQRVTLRCSPRSGDLSVYWYQQSLDQGLQFLIQYYNGEERAKGNILERFSAQQFPDLHSELNLSSLELGDSALYFCASSVSGTAGQETQYFGPGTRLLVL.

The chain uses TRBV30 and TRBJ1-2; D not resolved. The ends were cut back, 0 bases at V and 7 bases at J, with 15 bases in the middle. Germline values: CDR1 GTSNPN, CDR2 SVGIG (reference sequence). The CDR3 is 14 residues long. CDR3: CAWSVREAPFGYTF. The CDR3 DNA reads as TGTGCCTGGAGTGTACGAGAGGCTCCTTTTGGCTACACCTTC.

The V gene is TRBV6-2 or TRBV6-3, the J gene TRBJ1-2, with D perhaps matching TRBD1 (5 bases). Germline V lookup: CDR1 MNHEY, CDR2 SVGEGT. The CDR3 spans 15 residues. V was cut by 1 base and J by 4 bases, with 13 bases left in between. The CDR3 region is CASSYLDRRSYGYTF. CDR3 coding DNA: TGTGCCAGCAGTTACTTAGACAGACGAAGCTATGGCTACACCTTC.